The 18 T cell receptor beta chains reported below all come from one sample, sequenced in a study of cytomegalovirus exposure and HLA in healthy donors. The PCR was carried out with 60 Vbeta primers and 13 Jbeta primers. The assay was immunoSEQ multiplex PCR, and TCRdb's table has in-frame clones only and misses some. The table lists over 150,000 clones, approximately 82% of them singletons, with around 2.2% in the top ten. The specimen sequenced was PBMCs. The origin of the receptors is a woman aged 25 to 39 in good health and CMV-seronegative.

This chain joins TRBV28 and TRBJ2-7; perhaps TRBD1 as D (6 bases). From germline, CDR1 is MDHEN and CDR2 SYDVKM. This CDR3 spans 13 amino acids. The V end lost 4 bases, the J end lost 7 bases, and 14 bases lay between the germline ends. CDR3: CASSSRNREEQYF. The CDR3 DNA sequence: TGTGCCAGCAGTTCGCGTAACAGGGAGGAGCAGTACTTC. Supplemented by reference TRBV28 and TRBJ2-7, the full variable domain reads DVKVTQSSRYLVKRTGEKVFLECVQDMDHENMFWYRQDPGLGLRLIYFSYDVKMKEKGDIPEGYSVSREKKERFSLILESASTNQTSMYLCASSSRNREEQYFGPGTRLTVT.

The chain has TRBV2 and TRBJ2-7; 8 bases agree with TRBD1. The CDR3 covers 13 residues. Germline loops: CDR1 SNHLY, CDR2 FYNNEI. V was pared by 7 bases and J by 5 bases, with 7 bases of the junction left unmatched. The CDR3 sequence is CASKEQGVHEQYF. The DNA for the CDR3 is TGTGCCAGCAAGGAACAGGGGGTACACGAGCAGTACTTC.

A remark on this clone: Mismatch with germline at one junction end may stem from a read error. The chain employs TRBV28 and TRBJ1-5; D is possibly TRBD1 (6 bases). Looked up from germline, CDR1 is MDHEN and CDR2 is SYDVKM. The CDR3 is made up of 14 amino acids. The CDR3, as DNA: TGTGCCAGCACCCCCGGGGGGCTGAATCGGCCCCAGCATTTT. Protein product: CASTPGGLNRPQHF. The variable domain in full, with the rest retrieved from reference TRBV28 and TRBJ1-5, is DVKVTQSSRYLVKRTGEKVFLECVQDMDHENMFWYRQDPGLGLRLIYFSYDVKMKEKGDIPEGYSVSREKKERFSLILESASTNQTSMYLCASTPGGLNRPQHFGDGTRLSIL.

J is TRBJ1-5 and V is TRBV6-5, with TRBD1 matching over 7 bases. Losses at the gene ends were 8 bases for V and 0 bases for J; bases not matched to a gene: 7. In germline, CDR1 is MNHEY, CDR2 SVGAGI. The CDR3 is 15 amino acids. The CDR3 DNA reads TGTGCCAGCCGGACAGGCGGTAGTAGCAATCAGCCCCAGCATTTT. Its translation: CASRTGGSSNQPQHF.

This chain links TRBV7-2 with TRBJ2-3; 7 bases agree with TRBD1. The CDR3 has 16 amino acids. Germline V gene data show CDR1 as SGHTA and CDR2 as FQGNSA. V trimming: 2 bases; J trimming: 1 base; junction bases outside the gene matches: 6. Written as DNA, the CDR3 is TGTGCCAGCAGCTTACAACCGGGACAGCGCACAGATACGCAGTATTTT. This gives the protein CASSLQPGQRTDTQYF.

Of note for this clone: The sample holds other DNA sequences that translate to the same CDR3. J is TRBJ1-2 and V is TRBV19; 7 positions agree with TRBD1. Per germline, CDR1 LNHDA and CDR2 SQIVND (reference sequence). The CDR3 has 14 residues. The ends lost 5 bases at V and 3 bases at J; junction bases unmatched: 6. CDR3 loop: CASSPGDRYYGYTF. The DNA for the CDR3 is TGTGCCAGTAGTCCCGGGGACAGATACTATGGCTACACCTTC.

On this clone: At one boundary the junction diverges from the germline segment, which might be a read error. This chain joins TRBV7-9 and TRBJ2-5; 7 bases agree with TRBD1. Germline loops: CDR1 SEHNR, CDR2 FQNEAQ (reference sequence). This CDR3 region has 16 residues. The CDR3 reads CSSSLDVGQIQETQYF. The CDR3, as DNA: TGTTCCAGCAGCTTAGATGTGGGACAGATCCAAGAGACCCAGTACTTC. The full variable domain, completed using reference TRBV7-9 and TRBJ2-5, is DTGVSQNPRHKITKRGQNVTFRCDPISEHNRLYWYRQTLGQGPEFLTYFQNEAQLEKSRLLSDRFSAERPKGSFSTLEIQRTEQGDSAMYLCSSSLDVGQIQETQYFGPGTRLLVL.

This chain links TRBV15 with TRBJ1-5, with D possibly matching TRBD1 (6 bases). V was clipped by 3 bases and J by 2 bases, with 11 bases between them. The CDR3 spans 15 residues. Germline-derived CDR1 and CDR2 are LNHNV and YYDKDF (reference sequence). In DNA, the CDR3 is TGTGCCACCAGCAGTCAGGGGAGAGGCAATCAGCCCCAGCATTTT. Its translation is CATSSQGRGNQPQHF.

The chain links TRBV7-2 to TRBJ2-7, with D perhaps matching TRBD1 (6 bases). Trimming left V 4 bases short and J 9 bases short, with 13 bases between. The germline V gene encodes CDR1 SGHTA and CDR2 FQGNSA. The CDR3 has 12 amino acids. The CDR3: CASSSYQGGQYF. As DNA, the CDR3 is TGTGCCAGCAGCTCGTACCAAGGGGGGCAGTACTTC.

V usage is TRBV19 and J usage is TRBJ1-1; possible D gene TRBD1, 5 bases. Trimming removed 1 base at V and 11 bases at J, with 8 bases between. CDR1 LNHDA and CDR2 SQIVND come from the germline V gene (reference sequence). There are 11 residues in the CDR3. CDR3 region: CASSIAGSAFF. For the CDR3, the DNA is TGTGCCAGTAGTATAGCAGGGTCGGCTTTCTTT.

The chain's CDR3 is CSGKQGNRGGETQYF. Written as DNA, the CDR3 is TGCAGCGGTAAACAAGGCAACAGGGGTGGGGAGACCCAGTACTTC. The V call is TRBV29-1, the J call TRBJ2-5; 7 nucleotides align to TRBD1. CDR1 is SQVTM and CDR2 is ANQGSEA in the germline V gene. Germline trimming cut 7 bases from V and 5 bases from J; bases unmatched to any gene: 16. The CDR3 runs 15 residues.

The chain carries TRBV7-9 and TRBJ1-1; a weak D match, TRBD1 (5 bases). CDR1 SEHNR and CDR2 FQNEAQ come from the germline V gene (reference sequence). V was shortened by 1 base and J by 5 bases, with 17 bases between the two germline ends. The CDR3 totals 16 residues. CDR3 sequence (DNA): TGTGCCAGCAGCTTAGAGGCCGGGCAGGGAGGTACTGAAGCTTTCTTT. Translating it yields CASSLEAGQGGTEAFF.

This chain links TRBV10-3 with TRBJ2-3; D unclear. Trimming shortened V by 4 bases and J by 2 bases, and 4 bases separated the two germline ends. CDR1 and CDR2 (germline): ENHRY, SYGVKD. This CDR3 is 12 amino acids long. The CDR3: CAISASTDTQYF. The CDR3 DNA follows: TGTGCCATCAGTGCCTCCACAGATACGCAGTATTTT.

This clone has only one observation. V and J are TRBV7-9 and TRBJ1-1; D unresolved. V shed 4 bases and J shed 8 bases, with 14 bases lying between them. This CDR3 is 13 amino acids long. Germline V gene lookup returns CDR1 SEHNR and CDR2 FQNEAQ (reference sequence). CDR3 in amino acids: CASSSSSGSEAFF. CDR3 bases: TGTGCCAGCAGCTCGAGCTCGGGTTCCGAAGCTTTCTTT.

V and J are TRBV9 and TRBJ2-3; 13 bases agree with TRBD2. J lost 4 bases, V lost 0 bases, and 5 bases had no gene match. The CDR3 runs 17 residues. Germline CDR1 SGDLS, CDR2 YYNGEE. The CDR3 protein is CASSVALLAGGPDTQYF. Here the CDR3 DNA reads TGTGCCAGCAGCGTAGCCCTACTAGCGGGAGGGCCAGATACGCAGTATTTT.

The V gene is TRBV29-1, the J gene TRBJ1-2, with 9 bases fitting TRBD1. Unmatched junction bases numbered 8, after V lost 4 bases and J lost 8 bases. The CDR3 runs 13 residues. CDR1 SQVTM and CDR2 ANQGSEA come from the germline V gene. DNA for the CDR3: TGCAGCGTTGGTTGGGGACAGGGAAGAGGCTACACCTTC. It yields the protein CSVGWGQGRGYTF.

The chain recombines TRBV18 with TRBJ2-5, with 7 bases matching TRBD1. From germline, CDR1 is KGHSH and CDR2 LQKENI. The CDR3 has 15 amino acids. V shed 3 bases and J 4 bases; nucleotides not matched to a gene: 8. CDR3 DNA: TGTGCCAGCTCACCGGATGACAGGGAAGGAGAGACCCAGTACTTC. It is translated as CASSPDDREGETQYF.

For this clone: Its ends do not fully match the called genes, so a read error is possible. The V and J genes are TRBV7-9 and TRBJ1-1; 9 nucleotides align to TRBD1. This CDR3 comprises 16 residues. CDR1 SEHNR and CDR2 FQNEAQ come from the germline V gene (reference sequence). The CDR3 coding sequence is TGTTCCAGCAGCTCAAGGACAGGGGACGTGAACACTGAAGCTTTCTTT. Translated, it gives CSSSSRTGDVNTEAFF.